These 32 T cell receptor beta chains share one sample of origin, sequenced in a study of cytomegalovirus exposure and HLA in healthy donors. PCR employed 60 Vbeta and 13 Jbeta primers. Sequencing was performed with immunoSEQ multiplex PCR; in TCRdb, only in-frame clones are kept and a portion is missing. The table shows nearly 200,000 clones, with around 79% occurring only once. Specimen: PBMCs. Receptors were obtained from a male donor in good health and CMV-seropositive.

This clone was observed a handful of times. This sequence joins TRBV9 and TRBJ2-6; 8 bases map to TRBD1. The CDR3 has 18 residues. Looked up from germline, CDR1 is SGDLS and CDR2 is YYNGEE. Trimming removed 4 bases from V and 0 bases from J; junction bases left unmatched: 9. The chain's CDR3 is CASSRTGKPLSGANVLTF. The CDR3 DNA follows: TGTGCCAGCAGCAGGACAGGGAAACCCCTCTCTGGGGCCAACGTCCTGACTTTC.

The V and J genes are TRBV9 and TRBJ2-2, with D perhaps matching TRBD1 (7 bases). The CDR3 is made up of 16 amino acids. The V end was cut by 2 bases, the J end by 1 base, with 12 bases between. Per the germline V gene, CDR1 is SGDLS and CDR2 is YYNGEE. The DNA of the CDR3 is TGTGCCAGCAGCGTTAGACAGGGACTGAACACCGGGGAGCTGTTTTTT. This encodes CASSVRQGLNTGELFF.

The chain carries TRBV27 and TRBJ2-3; maybe TRBD1 (6 bases). CDR1 MNHEY and CDR2 SMNVEV come from the germline V gene (reference sequence). The V gene lost 2 bases and the J gene lost 1 base, with 19 bases spanning the gap. CDR3 length equals 18 residues. CDR3 sequence: CASSLGRARGFRTDTQYF. CDR3 coding DNA: TGTGCCAGCAGTTTAGGGCGCGCCAGGGGATTTCGCACAGATACGCAGTATTTT.

This chain uses TRBV5-6 with TRBJ1-4; D is uncertain. This CDR3 region has 13 residues. Germline V CDR1 and CDR2: SGHDT, YYEEEE. V dropped 0 bases and J dropped 7 bases, with 7 bases sitting between them. CDR3 coding DNA: TGTGCCAGCAGCTTGGGCTCGGTTGAAAAACTGTTTTTT. Translating gives CASSLGSVEKLFF. Filled out from reference TRBV5-6 and TRBJ1-4, the complete variable domain reads DAGVTQSPTHLIKTRGQQVTLRCSPKSGHDTVSWYQQALGQGPQFIFQYYEEEERQRGNFPDRFSGHQFPNYSSELNVNALLLGDSALYLCASSLGSVEKLFFGSGTQLSVL.

The chain uses TRBV7-2 and TRBJ1-1; 8 nucleotides agree with TRBD1. J gave up 6 bases and V 4 bases, and 7 bases lay outside the gene matches. The CDR3 has 14 residues. The germline CDR1 and CDR2 sequences are SGHTA and FQGNSA. In DNA form, the CDR3 reads TGTGCCAGCAGCTCTTTCGGACAGGGCTCTGAAGCTTTCTTT. Amino acid sequence: CASSSFGQGSEAFF.

In this sample, this clone turned up once. The chain has TRBV7-6 and TRBJ1-4; perhaps TRBD1 as D (5 bases). Germline CDR1 reads SGHVS; CDR2 reads FNYEAQ. CDR3 length equals 12 residues. The V and J ends lost 2 bases and 7 bases respectively, with 5 bases between them. DNA of the CDR3: TGTGCCAGCAGCTTACAGGGTGAAAAACTGTTTTTT. As protein: CASSLQGEKLFF. Supplemented by reference TRBV7-6 and TRBJ1-4, the full variable domain reads GAGVSQSPRYKVTKRGQDVALRCDPISGHVSLYWYRQALGQGPEFLTYFNYEAQQDKSGLPNDRFSAERPEGSISTLTIQRTEQRDSAMYRCASSLQGEKLFFGSGTQLSVL.

This rearrangement joins TRBV7-2 to TRBJ1-2, with D perhaps TRBD1 (6 bases). V dropped 2 bases and J dropped 3 bases, with 10 bases sitting between them. Germline CDR1 SGHTA, CDR2 FQGNSA. There are 14 residues in the CDR3. The CDR3 here is CASSLMGADYGYTF. CDR3 nucleotides: TGTGCCAGCAGCTTAATGGGGGCAGACTATGGCTACACCTTC.

The rearrangement uses TRBV2 and TRBJ1-2; D not certain. The length of the CDR3 is 13 residues. Germline V gene sequence: CDR1 SNHLY, CDR2 FYNNEI. V was clipped by 1 base and J by 2 bases, with 5 bases between them. In DNA form, the CDR3 reads TGTGCCAGCAGTGAAGTGGAGAACTATGGCTACACCTTC. Translation gives CASSEVENYGYTF.

The chain has TRBV5-5 and TRBJ1-1, with D possibly TRBD1 on 6 matching bases. Germline CDR1 and CDR2: SGHKS and YYEKEE (reference sequence). V gave up 7 bases and J gave up 10 bases, with 17 bases separating them. The CDR3 covers 12 residues. The CDR3 is CASGPVMGAAFF. The DNA for the CDR3 is TGTGCCAGCGGACCTGTGATGGGGGCAGCTTTCTTT.

This clone was seen just once. The J gene is TRBJ2-5, the V gene TRBV5-4; a possible D gene is TRBD1 (5 bases). Germline CDR1 reads SGHNT; CDR2 reads YYREEE (reference sequence). V was pared by 1 base and J by 5 bases, with 9 bases between. The CDR3 spans 13 residues. CDR3 bases: TGTGCCAGCAGCTTGCAGGGTGGGGAGACCCAGTACTTC. It is translated as CASSLQGGETQYF.

V gene TRBV7-3 combines with J gene TRBJ2-2; possible D gene TRBD2, 6 bases. Trimming removed 2 bases from V and 7 bases from J, with 14 bases in between. There are 15 residues in the CDR3. Germline V gene data show CDR1 as SGHTA and CDR2 as FQGTGA. The CDR3 DNA sequence: TGTGCCAGCAGCTTAGGGACTGGGATGGGCGGGGAGCTGTTTTTT. Amino acid sequence: CASSLGTGMGGELFF. Full variable domain (missing parts from reference TRBV7-3 and TRBJ2-2): GAGVSQTPSNKVTEKGKYVELRCDPISGHTALYWYRQSLGQGPEFLIYFQGTGAADDSGLPNDRFFAVRPEGSVSTLKIQRTERGDSAVYLCASSLGTGMGGELFFGEGSRLTVL.

The J gene is TRBJ2-3, the V gene TRBV9; D call uncertain. CDR3 size: 15 residues. Germline V gene sequence: CDR1 SGDLS, CDR2 YYNGEE. V was trimmed by 3 bases and J by 0 bases, leaving 11 bases between them. The CDR3 DNA reads TGTGCCAGCAGCGCCGATTCTACTAGCACAGATACGCAGTATTTT. Translation gives CASSADSTSTDTQYF.

The rearrangement joins TRBV6-1 to TRBJ2-5; 14 bases are shared with TRBD2. V lost 9 bases to trimming and J lost 9 bases; unmatched junction nucleotides: 6. The CDR3 has 13 amino acids. Germline V CDR1 and CDR2: MNHNS, SASEGT. As DNA, the CDR3 is TGTGCCAGTGGGACTAGCGGGAGTGGGGCCCAGTACTTC. This codes for CASGTSGSGAQYF.

This chain joins TRBV7-9 and TRBJ1-2; a possible D gene is TRBD1 (5 bases). V shed 6 bases and J shed 0 bases, with 14 bases lying between them. The germline gives CDR1 SEHNR, CDR2 FQNEAQ (reference sequence). The CDR3 covers 15 residues. The CDR3 nucleotides are TGTGCCAGCAGGACCGAGACAGCGACTAACTATGGCTACACCTTC. It translates to CASRTETATNYGYTF.

The rearrangement uses TRBV4-3 and TRBJ1-4; the D gene is possibly TRBD1 (5 bases). The CDR3 covers 15 residues. Germline assignment: CDR1 LGHNA and CDR2 YSLEER. The germline V and J ends were trimmed by 0 bases and 8 bases, with 13 bases remaining between them. As DNA, the CDR3 is TGCGCCAGCAGCCAAGATCTCCTTTCAGGGGAAAAACTGTTTTTT. This sequence encodes CASSQDLLSGEKLFF.

The V call is TRBV18, the J call TRBJ1-3; D is ambiguous. CDR3 length: 12 amino acids. Between the trimmed V and J ends, which lost 6 bases and 10 bases, there was a span of 13 bases. Germline lookup yields CDR1 KGHSH and CDR2 LQKENI. Here the CDR3 reads CASSRLGETIYF. The CDR3 DNA is TGTGCCAGCTCTCGCCTCGGGGAAACCATATATTTT.

Only one count was recorded for this clone. The genes are TRBV14 and TRBJ1-4; 10 bases match TRBD1. The junction had 6 bases not matched to a gene; V was cut back by 4 bases and J by 10 bases. Germline V gene sequence: CDR1 SGHDN, CDR2 FVKESK. The CDR3 consists of 14 residues. CDR3: CASSPTRQGAKLFF. The CDR3 coding sequence is TGTGCCAGCAGCCCGACGAGACAGGGGGCAAAACTGTTTTTT. Supplemented by reference TRBV14 and TRBJ1-4, the full variable domain reads EAGVTQFPSHSVIEKGQTVTLRCDPISGHDNLYWYRRVMGKEIKFLLHFVKESKQDESGMPNNRFLAERTGGTYSTLKVQPAELEDSGVYFCASSPTRQGAKLFFGSGTQLSVL.

The chain's CDR3 is CASSLDGRAQETQYF. In nucleotides, the CDR3 is TGTGCCAGCAGCTTGGATGGAAGAGCGCAAGAGACCCAGTACTTC. V usage is TRBV5-6 and J usage is TRBJ2-5; D ambiguous. The CDR3 runs 15 residues. CDR1 SGHDT and CDR2 YYEEEE come from the germline V gene. Deletions cut 0 bases from V and 2 bases from J, with 11 bases between.

The rearrangement joins TRBV27 to TRBJ1-5, with 11 bases fitting TRBD1. J lost 6 bases, V lost 7 bases, and 5 bases had no gene match. This CDR3 region has 14 residues. Per germline, CDR1 MNHEY and CDR2 SMNVEV (reference sequence). The CDR3 DNA reads as TGTGCCAGCAAGGGGGGACAGGGGGTTCAGCCCCAGCATTTT. It translates to CASKGGQGVQPQHF.

The CDR3 here is CASSIVGGRGNEQYF. For the CDR3, the DNA is TGTGCCAGTAGTATAGTCGGCGGGAGAGGTAACGAGCAGTACTTC. V and J are TRBV19 and TRBJ2-7; 7 bases map to TRBD2. Germline V lookup: CDR1 LNHDA, CDR2 SQIVND (reference sequence). This CDR3 has 15 amino acids. The J segment lost 5 bases and the V segment lost 1 base, leaving 8 bases of the junction unmatched.

This chain joins TRBV6-6 and TRBJ2-7; a weak D match, TRBD2 (6 bases). Germline V gives CDR1 MNHNY, CDR2 SVGAGI (reference sequence). The ends were cut back, 5 bases at V and 3 bases at J, with 11 bases in the middle. CDR3 size: 13 residues. DNA for the CDR3: TGTGCCAGCAGTAACCGGGACTTCTACGAGCAGTACTTC. It yields the protein CASSNRDFYEQYF.

The CDR3: CASSVDLASYEQYF. CDR3 DNA sequence: TGTGCCAGCAGCGTAGATCTAGCCTCCTACGAGCAGTACTTC. The chain has TRBV9 and TRBJ2-7, with D perhaps TRBD2 (5 bases). The CDR3 extends over 14 amino acids. Trimming shortened V by 0 bases and J by 0 bases, and 7 bases separated the two germline ends. From germline, CDR1 is SGDLS and CDR2 YYNGEE.

The V gene is TRBV19, the J gene TRBJ1-1; 7 nucleotides line up with TRBD1. CDR3 length: 14 amino acids. Germline V gene data show CDR1 as LNHDA and CDR2 as SQIVND (reference sequence). V lost 6 bases to trimming and J lost 4 bases; unmatched junction nucleotides: 8. The CDR3 loop is CASSPDRAVTEAFF. CDR3 nucleotides: TGTGCCAGTAGCCCCGACAGGGCGGTCACTGAAGCTTTCTTT. Together with reference TRBV19 and TRBJ1-1, the CDR3 gives the full variable domain: DGGITQSPKYLFRKEGQNVTLSCEQNLNHDAMYWYRQDPGQGLRLIYYSQIVNDFQKGDIAEGYSVSREKKESFPLTVTSAQKNPTAFYLCASSPDRAVTEAFFGQGTRLTVV.

J is TRBJ2-1 and V is TRBV5-8; 7 bases line up with TRBD2. Per the germline V gene, CDR1 is SGHTS and CDR2 is YDEGEE. CDR3 length equals 15 residues. J was trimmed by 3 bases and V by 4 bases; bases with no gene match: 7. The CDR3 coding sequence is TGTGCCAGCAGCCCGCGGGAGAGCGGCTACAATGAGCAGTTCTTC. Translating gives CASSPRESGYNEQFF.

This rearrangement joins TRBV9 to TRBJ2-7; the match to TRBD2 covers 10 bases. After removal of 7 bases from V and 5 bases from J, the junction contained 9 bases not matched to a gene. CDR1 and CDR2 (germline): SGDLS, YYNGEE. CDR3 length equals 14 residues. The CDR3 region is CASGPTSGLDEQYF. As DNA, the CDR3 is TGTGCCAGCGGCCCGACTAGCGGGCTCGACGAGCAGTACTTC.

This chain links TRBV6-5 with TRBJ1-3; D remains ambiguous. Germline values: CDR1 MNHEY, CDR2 SVGAGI. Deletions cut 6 bases from V and 7 bases from J, with 7 bases between. This CDR3 contains 11 residues. The CDR3 DNA sequence: TGTGCCAGCAGGCTCGGGAACACCATATATTTT. This gives the protein CASRLGNTIYF.

V gene TRBV2 combines with J gene TRBJ1-4, with TRBD1 matching 8 bases. CDR1 is SNHLY and CDR2 is FYNNEI in the germline V gene. This CDR3 region has 13 residues. Trimming took 7 bases from V and 7 from J; bases not matched to a gene: 5. The CDR3 DNA reads TGTGCCAGCAATGACAGGGGAAGTGAAAAACTGTTTTTT. It is translated as CASNDRGSEKLFF.

The V call is TRBV7-2, the J call TRBJ1-2; the D gene is possibly TRBD1 (6 bases). The germline CDR1 and CDR2 sequences are SGHTA and FQGNSA. Trimming removed 1 base at V and 3 bases at J, with 12 bases between. The CDR3 is 15 amino acids. The CDR3 region has the DNA TGTGCCAGCAGCTTAGAAGCAGGGGCAGACTATGGCTACACCTTC. This gives the protein CASSLEAGADYGYTF.

The chain is built from TRBV9 and TRBJ2-5; D is possibly TRBD1 (5 bases). The CDR3 has 13 residues. Germline CDR1 and CDR2: SGDLS and YYNGEE. The ends were cut back, 0 bases at V and 7 bases at J, with 10 bases in the middle. The CDR3 DNA follows: TGTGCCAGCAGCGTAGAGACAGCTGTGACCCAGTACTTC. Its translation: CASSVETAVTQYF.

V usage is TRBV19 and J usage is TRBJ1-4; D might be TRBD1 (6 bases). This CDR3 spans 14 amino acids. Germline V lookup: CDR1 LNHDA, CDR2 SQIVND (reference sequence). V lost 4 bases to trimming and J lost 0 bases, with 6 bases between them. In DNA, the CDR3 is TGTGCCAGTAGTAACAGGGCAACTAATGAAAAACTGTTTTTT. It encodes CASSNRATNEKLFF.

This chain connects TRBV11-3 to TRBJ2-2; D perhaps matches TRBD1 (5 bases). V lost 4 bases and J lost 0, with 12 bases in between. CDR1 and CDR2 from the germline V gene are SGHNT and YENEEA. The CDR3 contains 16 residues. In nucleotides, the CDR3 is TGTGCCAGCAGCTACCGACAGTTCGCGAACACCGGGGAGCTGTTTTTT. This encodes CASSYRQFANTGELFF.

The J gene is TRBJ2-6, the V gene TRBV2, with D hard to call. Trimming removed 3 bases at V and 1 base at J, with 4 bases between. The CDR3 is 14 residues long. The germline CDR1 and CDR2 sequences are SNHLY and FYNNEI. The CDR3 reads CASSDRSGANVLTF. The CDR3 nucleotides read TGTGCCAGCAGTGACAGGTCTGGGGCCAACGTCCTGACTTTC.